The rows below give T cell receptor beta chains drawn from one sample of a study of T cells in Graves' hyperthyroidism and ophthalmopathy. TCRdb re-derived calls from the multiplex PCR reads in MiXCR, one entry per CDR3 protein. The profile shows fewer than 500,000 distinct CDR3 sequences, roughly 14% of them singletons. Sequenced material: blood. Receptors originate from a man aged 18 to 29 with Graves' ophthalmopathy. CDR3s include the opening cysteine and the closing phenylalanine or tryptophan. The D gene is left open where the match is weak. Clone size appears in some rows only: once, few, many, or a class for an expanded clone.

CASRLGLAGIDTQYF	TGTGCCAGCAGACTCGGACTAGCGGGTATTGATACGCAGTATTTT	TRBV2	TRBJ2-3	TRBD2	many
CSARGPPLRGLLGCGYTF	TGCAGTGCTAGAGGTCCGCCTTTAAGGGGGTTACTAGGCTGTGGCTACACCTTC	TRBV20-1	TRBJ1-2	.	.
CASSQNFRDRGFRGTQYF	TGTGCCAGCAGCCAGAACTTCCGGGACAGGGGGTTTAGGGGTACGCAGTATTTT	TRBV27	TRBJ2-3	TRBD1	.
CASSLLAGVDNEQFF	TGTGCCAGCAGTTTACTAGCGGGAGTCGACAATGAGCAGTTCTTC	TRBV12-3/TRBV12-4	TRBJ2-1	TRBD2	many
CSARDTGKDTF	TGCAGTGCTAGAGATACAGGGAAGGACACCTTC	TRBV20-1	TRBJ1-2	.	many
CASSQGSRGGYTF	TGTGCCAGCAGCCAAGGGAGTCGTGGTGGCTACACCTTC	TRBV3-1	TRBJ1-2	.	many
CASRPYGGSSYNEQFF	TGTGCCAGCAGACCCTACGGGGGTAGCTCCTACAATGAGCAGTTCTTC	TRBV6-2/TRBV6-3	TRBJ2-1	.	many
CASSPQRTGGYGYTF	TGTGCCAGCAGTCCTCAAAGGACAGGGGGCTATGGCTACACCTTC	TRBV12-3/TRBV12-4	TRBJ1-2	TRBD1	many
CSARDVVTDTQYF	TGCAGTGCTAGAGATGTGGTTACAGATACGCAGTATTTT	TRBV20-1	TRBJ2-3	.	many
CASSPPGPHGYTF	TGTGCCAGCTCACCACCAGGGCCCCATGGCTACACCTTC	TRBV18	TRBJ1-2	.	.
CASSQGNSEKETQYF	TGTGCCAGCAGCCAAGGGAATAGCGAGAAAGAGACCCAGTACTTC	TRBV11-2	TRBJ2-5	.	.
CASSSTGGTGTDTQYF	TGCGCCAGCAGCTCAACAGGGGGAACGGGCACAGATACGCAGTATTTT	TRBV5-1	TRBJ2-3	TRBD1	many
CASSQVRFYGYTF	TGTGCCAGCAGCCAAGTCCGTTTTTATGGCTACACCTTC	TRBV3-1	TRBJ1-2	.	many
CASSETSSGANVLTF	TGTGCCAGCAGTGAAACGAGCTCTGGGGCCAACGTCCTGACTTTC	TRBV6-1	TRBJ2-6	.	.
CASSHPVGALASTDTQYF	TGCGCCAGCAGCCACCCGGTCGGGGCGCTAGCCAGCACAGATACGCAGTATTTT	TRBV4-1	TRBJ2-3	.	.
CASSLGGWDRLTHGYTF	TGTGCCAGCAGCTTAGGTGGTTGGGACAGATTGACCCATGGCTACACCTTC	TRBV13	TRBJ1-2	TRBD1	.
CASRETGSSYNEQFF	TGTGCCAGCAGGGAGACCGGGAGCTCCTACAATGAGCAGTTCTTC	TRBV9	TRBJ2-1	.	many
CSATMRGRNYGYTF	TGCAGTGCCACAATGCGGGGGCGAAACTATGGCTACACCTTC	TRBV20-1	TRBJ1-2	.	few
CASSPTGVGNQPQHF	TGTGCCAGCAGCCCTACAGGGGTGGGGAATCAGCCCCAGCATTTT	TRBV18	TRBJ1-5	TRBD1	many
CASSQDRRGQHEQYF	TGTGCCAGCAGCCAAGATCGCAGGGGGCAGCACGAGCAGTACTTC	TRBV3-1	TRBJ2-7	TRBD1	many
CASSLGLADGQTQYF	TGTGCCAGCAGCTTAGGACTAGCGGACGGCCAGACCCAGTACTTC	TRBV11-2	TRBJ2-5	TRBD2	many
CASRSRNEQFF	TGCGCCAGCAGGTCTCGGAATGAGCAGTTCTTC	TRBV5-1	TRBJ2-1	.	many
CSARDLLARYQETQYF	TGCAGTGCTAGAGATCTCTTAGCGAGGTACCAAGAGACCCAGTACTTC	TRBV20-1	TRBJ2-5	.	.
CASSTYRDGTNYEQYF	TGTGCCAGCAGCACGTACCGGGACGGCACAAATTACGAGCAGTACTTC	TRBV12-3/TRBV12-4	TRBJ2-7	.	many
CASSYSGTSGHSYEQYF	TGTGCCAGCAGTTATTCCGGGACTAGCGGCCACTCCTACGAGCAGTACTTC	TRBV6-1	TRBJ2-7	TRBD2	many
CASSLVAGAYNEQYF	TGTGCCAGCAGCTTAGTTGCGGGTGCCTACAATGAGCAGTACTTC	TRBV11-3	TRBJ2-7	.	.
CSARVAFEQYF	TGCAGTGCTAGAGTGGCCTTCGAGCAGTACTTC	TRBV20-1	TRBJ2-7	.	many
CSVPRQGLAGGPYNEQFF	TGCAGTGTCCCAAGGCAGGGGTTAGCGGGAGGCCCATACAATGAGCAGTTCTTC	TRBV20-1	TRBJ2-1	TRBD2	many
CASVGTTSYEQYF	TGCGCCAGCGTCGGGACGACGTCCTACGAGCAGTACTTC	TRBV5-1	TRBJ2-7	.	many
CSVEERGGSYEQYF	TGCAGCGTTGAAGAGAGGGGTGGCTCCTACGAGCAGTACTTC	TRBV29-1	TRBJ2-7	.	.
CASSKKTGGTGELFF	TGTGCCAGCAGCAAGAAGACAGGGGGCACCGGGGAGCTGTTTTTT	TRBV6-1	TRBJ2-2	TRBD1	few
CASMNSLPHEQYF	TGTGCCAGCATGAACTCCCTACCCCACGAGCAGTACTTC	TRBV2	TRBJ2-7	.	many
CASSYGRRYGYTF	TGTGCCAGCAGCTACGGACGGAGATATGGCTACACCTTC	TRBV27	TRBJ1-2	.	many
CSESTGRNEQFF	TGCAGCGAGTCGACAGGGCGGAATGAGCAGTTCTTC	TRBV29-1	TRBJ2-1	TRBD1	few
CASRSIIPTGGGYGYTF	TGTGCCAGCAGGTCTATTATCCCCACAGGGGGAGGCTATGGCTACACCTTC	TRBV28	TRBJ1-2	TRBD1	many
CSAKWQAEQYF	TGCAGTGCTAAGTGGCAGGCCGAGCAGTACTTC	TRBV20-1	TRBJ2-7	.	many
CASRAEGLAGGPPYNEQFF	TGTGCCAGCAGGGCCGAGGGACTAGCGGGAGGGCCGCCCTACAATGAGCAGTTCTTC	TRBV6-2/TRBV6-3	TRBJ2-1	TRBD2	many
CASSDRTTQETQYF	TGCGCCAGCAGTGATAGGACTACACAAGAGACCCAGTACTTC	TRBV10-1	TRBJ2-5	.	many
CASSPIEGQGLSAFF	TGTGCCAGCAGCCCAATTGAGGGACAGGGACTGTCAGCTTTCTTT	TRBV27	TRBJ1-1	TRBD1	.
CASSGGLADNEQFF	TGTGCCAGCAGCGGGGGACTAGCGGACAATGAGCAGTTCTTC	TRBV11-2	TRBJ2-1	TRBD2	.
CSARDLSRPGTYEQYF	TGCAGTGCTAGAGATCTCAGTAGGCCAGGAACCTACGAGCAGTACTTC	TRBV20-1	TRBJ2-7	.	few
CASSLDRNRETQYF	TGTGCCAGCAGCTTAGACAGGAACAGGGAGACCCAGTACTTC	TRBV11-1	TRBJ2-5	.	many